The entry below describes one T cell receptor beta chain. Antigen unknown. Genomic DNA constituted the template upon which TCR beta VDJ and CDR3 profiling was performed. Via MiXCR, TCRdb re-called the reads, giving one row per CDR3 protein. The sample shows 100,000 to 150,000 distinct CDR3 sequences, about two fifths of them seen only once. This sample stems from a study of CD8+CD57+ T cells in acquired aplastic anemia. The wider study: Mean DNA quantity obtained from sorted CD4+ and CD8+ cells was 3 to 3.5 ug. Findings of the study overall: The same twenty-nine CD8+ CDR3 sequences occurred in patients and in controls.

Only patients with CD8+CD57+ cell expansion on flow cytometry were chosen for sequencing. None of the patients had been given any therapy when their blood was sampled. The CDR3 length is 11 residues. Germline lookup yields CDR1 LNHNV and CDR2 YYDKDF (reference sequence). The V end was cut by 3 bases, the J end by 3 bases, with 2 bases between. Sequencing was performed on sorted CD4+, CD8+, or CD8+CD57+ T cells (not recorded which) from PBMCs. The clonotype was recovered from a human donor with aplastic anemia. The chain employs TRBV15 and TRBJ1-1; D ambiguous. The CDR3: CATSRDTEAFF. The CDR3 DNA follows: TGTGCCACCAGCAGGGACACTGAAGCTTTCTTT.